The next 10 T cell receptor beta chains were all read from a single sample in a study of intratumoral heterogeneity in liver cancer. This table comes from immunoSEQ multiplex PCR, and its TCRdb copy is limited to in-frame clones, with some not included. The sample records about 20,000 clones, roughly 66% being singletons. The source was tumor-adjacent normal tissue, collected before any cancer treatment. These receptor sequences come from a woman between 70 and 85 years old with hepatocellular carcinoma.

The CDR3 is CASSLKRESREQYF. CDR3 DNA: TGTGCCAGCAGTTTAAAGCGGGAGTCTCGGGAGCAGTACTTC. The V gene is TRBV27, the J gene TRBJ2-7, with 8 bases aligning to TRBD2. CDR3 length: 14 amino acids. V lost 2 bases, J lost 7 bases, and 7 bases stayed unmatched. CDR1 and CDR2 from the germline V gene are MNHEY and SMNVEV (reference sequence).

V gene TRBV9 combines with J gene TRBJ2-5; D tentatively fits TRBD1 or TRBD2 (5 bases each). The V gene's germline CDR1 is SGDLS and CDR2 YYNGEE. The CDR3 contains 14 residues. Trimming removed 0 bases at V and 4 bases at J, with 10 bases between. CDR3 loop: CASSVGGNGETQYF. The CDR3 DNA follows: TGTGCCAGCAGCGTAGGGGGGAATGGAGAGACCCAGTACTTC. Filled out from reference TRBV9 and TRBJ2-5, the complete variable domain reads DSGVTQTPKHLITATGQRVTLRCSPRSGDLSVYWYQQSLDQGLQFLIQYYNGEERAKGNILERFSAQQFPDLHSELNLSSLELGDSALYFCASSVGGNGETQYFGPGTRLLVL.

V is TRBV6-5 and J is TRBJ1-1; no clear D gene. The ends were cut back, 4 bases at V and 4 bases at J, with 16 bases in the middle. Germline CDR1 and CDR2: MNHEY and SVGAGI. The CDR3 contains 15 residues. The CDR3 loop is CASSSTERSGTEAFF. The CDR3 coding sequence is TGTGCCAGCAGTTCAACGGAGAGAAGCGGCACTGAAGCTTTCTTT.

The J gene is TRBJ2-6, the V gene TRBV5-1; D is possibly TRBD2 (7 bases). V lost 0 bases to trimming and J lost 0 bases, with 22 bases between them. Germline lookup yields CDR1 SGHRS and CDR2 YFSETQ. The CDR3 contains 21 residues. CDR3 DNA: TGCGCCAGCAGCTTGGAGGGGGGGGCTCCTCCGAAAAGCTCTGGGGCCAACGTCCTGACTTTC. Its protein product is CASSLEGGAPPKSSGANVLTF.

The genes are TRBV6-5 and TRBJ2-2; 7 nucleotides align to TRBD2. There are 15 residues in the CDR3. The germline CDR1 and CDR2 sequences are MNHEY and SVGAGI. Trimming cost V 5 bases and J 4 bases; bases outside gene matches: 7. CDR3 sequence reads: CASSQPGGGTGELFF. The DNA for the CDR3 is TGTGCCAGCAGTCAACCGGGGGGAGGCACCGGGGAGCTGTTTTTT.

V and J are TRBV6-4 and TRBJ1-1; 11 positions agree with TRBD1. Trimming took 7 bases from V and 4 from J; bases not matched to a gene: 5. CDR1 MRHNA and CDR2 SNTAGT come from the germline V gene. The CDR3 totals 14 residues. CDR3 residues: CASKAGTGGTEAFF. Here the CDR3 DNA reads TGTGCCAGCAAAGCCGGGACAGGGGGCACTGAAGCTTTCTTT.

The rearrangement joins TRBV3-1 (or the pseudogene TRBV3-2) to TRBJ1-1, with a tentative D call TRBD1 (5 bases). Germline CDR1 LGHDT, CDR2 YNNKEL (reference sequence). The CDR3 spans 13 residues. Trimming stripped 5 bases from V and 4 bases from J, with 11 bases between. The CDR3 DNA follows: TGTGCCAGCAGCGATGTCAGGGCCACTGAAGCTTTCTTT. Its translation is CASSDVRATEAFF.

The chain joins TRBV9 to TRBJ1-2; possibly TRBD1 for D (5 bases). CDR3 length: 15 amino acids. Per the germline V gene, CDR1 is SGDLS and CDR2 is YYNGEE. Trimming stripped 0 bases from V and 4 bases from J, with 13 bases between. CDR3 in amino acids: CASSVGDGGGYGYTF. The CDR3 DNA follows: TGTGCCAGCAGCGTAGGGGACGGAGGCGGCTATGGCTACACCTTC.

The CDR3 loop reads CASRLTGEYSPLHF. The CDR3 nucleotides are TGTGCCAGCAGACTTACAGGGGAGTATTCACCCCTCCACTTT. J is TRBJ1-6 and V is TRBV6-5; 7 nucleotides align to TRBD1. V was pared by 6 bases and J by 8 bases, with 7 bases of the junction left unmatched. The CDR3 length is 14 residues. Germline CDR1 MNHEY, CDR2 SVGAGI.

The CDR3 is CASRTSGRIEQFF. CDR3 DNA: TGTGCCAGCAGGACTAGCGGGAGGATCGAGCAGTTCTTC. V usage is TRBV27 and J usage is TRBJ2-1; 13 positions agree with TRBD2. CDR3 length: 13 amino acids. The germline CDR1 and CDR2 sequences are MNHEY and SMNVEV (reference sequence). V trimming: 6 bases; J trimming: 10 bases; junction bases outside the gene matches: 3.